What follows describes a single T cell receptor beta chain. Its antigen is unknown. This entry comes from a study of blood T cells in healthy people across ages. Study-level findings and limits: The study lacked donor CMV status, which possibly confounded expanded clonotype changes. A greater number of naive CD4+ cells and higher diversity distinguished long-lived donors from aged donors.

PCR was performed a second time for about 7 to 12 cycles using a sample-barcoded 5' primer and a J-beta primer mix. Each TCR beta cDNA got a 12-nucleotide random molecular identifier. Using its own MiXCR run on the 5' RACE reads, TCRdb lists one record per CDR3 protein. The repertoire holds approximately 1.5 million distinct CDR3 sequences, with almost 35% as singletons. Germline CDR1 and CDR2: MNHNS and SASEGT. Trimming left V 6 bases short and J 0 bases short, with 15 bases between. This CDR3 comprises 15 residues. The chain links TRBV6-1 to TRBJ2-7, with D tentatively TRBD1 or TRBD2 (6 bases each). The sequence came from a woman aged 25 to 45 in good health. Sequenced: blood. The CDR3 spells CASRVGRGASYEQYF. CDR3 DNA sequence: TGTGCCAGCAGGGTCGGTAGGGGGGCCTCCTACGAGCAGTACTTC.